The 27 T cell receptor beta chains reported below all come from one sample, sequenced in a study of beta chain features in type 1 diabetes. The study reverse transcribed the entire isolated RNA, so it sequenced expressed TCRB transcripts. Libraries were prepared by immunoSEQ multiplex PCR; TCRdb keeps only in-frame clonotypes and omits some of them. This table holds just over 600,000 clones, around 15% found once. Sequenced material: naive CD4+ T cells from blood. The receptors were gathered from a man between 18 and 29 years old in good health.

On this clone: The sample contains more than one DNA sequence encoding this CDR3. The chain links TRBV12-5 to TRBJ2-6, with D uncertain. V lost 7 bases, J lost 0 bases, and 4 bases lay in between. Germline CDR1 is LGHNT and CDR2 is FRNRAP. The CDR3 is 13 residues long. The CDR3 reads CASAVSGANVLTF. CDR3 DNA sequence: TGTGCTAGTGCCGTCTCTGGGGCCAACGTCCTGACTTTC. The whole variable domain, remainder taken from reference TRBV12-5 and TRBJ2-6, is DARVTQTPRHKVTEMGQEVTMRCQPILGHNTVFWYRQTMMQGLELLAYFRNRAPLDDSGMPKDRFSAEMPDATLATLKIQPSEPRDSAVYFCASAVSGANVLTFGAGSRLTVL.

The gene calls are TRBV30 and TRBJ1-2; 9 bases line up with TRBD1. Germline values: CDR1 GTSNPN, CDR2 SVGIG (reference sequence). V shed 0 bases and J 4 bases; nucleotides not matched to a gene: 6. CDR3 length equals 15 residues. CDR3 sequence reads: CAWSVQGQGSYGYTF. Written as DNA, the CDR3 is TGTGCCTGGAGTGTACAAGGACAGGGGAGCTATGGCTACACCTTC.

The rearrangement joins TRBV7-2 to TRBJ2-3, with D possibly being TRBD2 (6 bases). Germline CDR1 is SGHTA and CDR2 is FQGNSA. V was shortened by 4 bases and J by 6 bases, with 14 bases between the two germline ends. CDR3 length equals 14 residues. The CDR3 loop is CASSSRGAGDTQYF. CDR3 nucleotides: TGTGCCAGCAGCTCCCGCGGCGCGGGGGATACGCAGTATTTT.

V and J are TRBV4-2 and TRBJ2-3; no definite D call. The CDR3 totals 16 residues. Deletions cut 2 bases from V and 1 base from J, with 13 bases between. The germline gives CDR1 LGHNA, CDR2 YNFKEQ. CDR3 amino acids: CASSQMVGLRTDTQYF. CDR3 bases: TGTGCCAGCAGCCAAATGGTAGGGCTACGCACAGATACGCAGTATTTT.

This chain uses TRBV25-1 with TRBJ1-3; D ambiguous. The germline V gene encodes CDR1 MGHDK and CDR2 SYGVNS. Trimming removed 6 bases at V and 0 bases at J, with 9 bases between. CDR3 length: 14 residues. CDR3 sequence: CASSPPGSGNTIYF. CDR3 in DNA: TGTGCCAGCAGCCCCCCTGGCTCTGGAAACACCATATATTTT. The whole variable domain, remainder taken from reference TRBV25-1 and TRBJ1-3, is EADIYQTPRYLVIGTGKKITLECSQTMGHDKMYWYQQDPGMELHLIHYSYGVNSTEKGDLSSESTVSRIRTEHFPLTLESARPSHTSQYLCASSPPGSGNTIYFGEGSWLTVV.

V gene TRBV5-1 combines with J gene TRBJ2-1; no firm D call. This CDR3 has 13 residues. The germline CDR1 and CDR2 sequences are SGHRS and YFSETQ. V was cut by 1 base and J by 6 bases, with 8 bases left in between. The CDR3 nucleotides are TGCGCCAGCAGCTTGCCAGCCGGCAATGAGCAGTTCTTC. Protein sequence: CASSLPAGNEQFF.

The table lists this clone with a few counts. The chain joins TRBV28 to TRBJ2-7; TRBD2 is a possible D gene (6 bases). Trimming removed 1 base from V and 4 bases from J, with 11 bases in between. CDR1 is MDHEN, CDR2 SYDVKM, per germline. The CDR3 loop spans 14 amino acids. The CDR3 nucleotides read TGTGCCAGCAGTTTATATCCAGGGAGGTACGAGCAGTACTTC. It translates to CASSLYPGRYEQYF.

CDR3 region: CASSQDFLAGGRPETQYF. CDR3 bases: TGCGCCAGCAGCCAAGATTTCCTAGCGGGGGGGAGACCAGAGACCCAGTACTTC. The rearrangement links TRBV4-1 to TRBJ2-5, with TRBD2 identical over 12 bases. CDR1 and CDR2 (germline): MGHRA, YSYEKL. The junction had 9 bases not matched to a gene; V was cut back by 0 bases and J by 4 bases. The CDR3 extends over 18 amino acids.

The rearrangement uses TRBV6-5 and TRBJ2-2; the D gene could be TRBD1 or TRBD2 (5 bases each). From germline, CDR1 is MNHEY and CDR2 SVGAGI. The length of the CDR3 is 15 residues. Trimming took 3 bases from V and 1 from J, leaving 9 bases between them. The CDR3 DNA reads TGTGCCAGCAGTTATGGAGGACAGAACACCGGGGAGCTGTTTTTT. Translated, it gives CASSYGGQNTGELFF.

V gene TRBV9 combines with J gene TRBJ2-7; D might be TRBD2 (6 bases). Germline lookup yields CDR1 SGDLS and CDR2 YYNGEE. There are 11 residues in the CDR3. Trimming took off 4 bases at V and 8 bases at J, with 10 bases between the two ends. The chain's CDR3 is CASSRGEQQYF. The DNA of the CDR3 is TGTGCCAGCAGCCGCGGGGAACAGCAGTACTTC. Filled out from reference TRBV9 and TRBJ2-7, the complete variable domain reads DSGVTQTPKHLITATGQRVTLRCSPRSGDLSVYWYQQSLDQGLQFLIQYYNGEERAKGNILERFSAQQFPDLHSELNLSSLELGDSALYFCASSRGEQQYFGPGTRLTVT.

The CDR3 coding sequence is TGCGCCAGCAGCCCTCACGGAGCGGGACTTAACTATGGCTACACCTTC. Translating it yields CASSPHGAGLNYGYTF. The chain couples TRBV5-1 to TRBJ1-2; D is possibly TRBD1 (5 bases). The CDR3 is 16 amino acids. V was cut by 4 bases and J by 1 base, with 17 bases left in between. CDR1 is SGHRS, CDR2 YFSETQ, per germline. Full variable domain (rest looked up from reference TRBV5-1 and TRBJ1-2): KAGVTQTPRYLIKTRGQQVTLSCSPISGHRSVSWYQQTPGQGLQFLFEYFSETQRNKGNFPGRFSGRQFSNSRSEMNVSTLELGDSALYLCASSPHGAGLNYGYTFGSGTRLTVV.

This clone has only a few counts. The DNA for the CDR3 is TGTGCCAGCTCACCTAGGACAGTTCAGGGCACTGAAGCTTTCTTT. It specifies CASSPRTVQGTEAFF. The gene calls are TRBV18 and TRBJ1-1; D may be TRBD1 (6 bases). Trimming stripped 3 bases from V and 4 bases from J, with 15 bases between. CDR1 is KGHSH, CDR2 LQKENI, per germline. There are 15 residues in the CDR3.

This clone was seen only a few times. The chain has TRBV5-4 and TRBJ2-4, with 8 positions matching TRBD1. V trimming: 3 bases; J trimming: 3 bases; junction bases outside the gene matches: 17. The germline V gene encodes CDR1 SGHNT and CDR2 YYREEE (reference sequence). This CDR3 region has 19 residues. CDR3: CASSSMDRVLVYGKNIQYF. The CDR3 region has the DNA TGTGCCAGCAGCTCGATGGACAGGGTATTAGTGTATGGCAAAAACATTCAGTACTTC.

CDR3 sequence reads: CASSPLKDGTEAFF. The CDR3 bases are TGTGCCAGCTCACCACTTAAAGATGGCACTGAAGCTTTCTTT. This chain joins TRBV18 and TRBJ1-1; unclear D gene. This CDR3 has 14 residues. V was shortened by 1 base and J by 4 bases, with 10 bases between the two germline ends. Germline V gives CDR1 KGHSH, CDR2 LQKENI.

In its sample, this clone was seen a few times. This rearrangement joins TRBV29-1 to TRBJ1-1; no clear D gene. The CDR3 consists of 14 residues. The ends were cut back, 7 bases at V and 1 base at J, with 16 bases in the middle. CDR1 is SQVTM and CDR2 is ANQGSEA in the germline V gene. In DNA form, the CDR3 reads TGCAGCGCCGTGACTCTAGCCCCGAACACTGAAGCTTTCTTT. Translating gives CSAVTLAPNTEAFF.

Many counts were recorded for this clone. The J gene is TRBJ1-2, the V gene TRBV6-5, with no clear D. The germline CDR1 and CDR2 sequences are MNHEY and SVGAGI. V shed 5 bases and J shed 6 bases, with 16 bases lying between them. The CDR3 runs 14 residues. In DNA, the CDR3 is TGTGCCAGCAGTCCCCAGGCCAAGTCCGATGGCTACACCTTC. Its protein product is CASSPQAKSDGYTF.

This clone was detected only a few times. J is TRBJ2-3 and V is TRBV11-3; D possibly uses TRBD1 or TRBD2 (6 bases each). CDR3 size: 13 residues. The germline CDR1 and CDR2 sequences are SGHNT and YENEEA. Trimming shortened V by 6 bases and J by 3 bases, and 10 bases separated the two germline ends. CDR3 bases: TGTGCCAGCAGTCGAGGGGGGACAGATACGCAGTATTTT. This encodes CASSRGGTDTQYF.

V gene TRBV27 combines with J gene TRBJ2-3, with D tentatively TRBD2 (5 bases). Trimming took off 5 bases at V and 3 bases at J, with 12 bases between the two ends. CDR1 MNHEY and CDR2 SMNVEV come from the germline V gene (reference sequence). The CDR3 length is 14 residues. The CDR3 here is CASSPARGTDTQYF. CDR3 DNA: TGTGCCAGCAGTCCCGCCCGAGGGACAGATACGCAGTATTTT.

This clone occurred a few times. Within the sample, other DNA sequences also encode this same CDR3. The J gene is TRBJ2-4, the V gene TRBV29-1, with D unclear. The CDR3 is 14 residues long. Trimming stripped 4 bases from V and 0 bases from J, with 10 bases between. Germline V gene sequence: CDR1 SQVTM, CDR2 ANQGSEA. The chain's CDR3 is CSVVGRLAKNIQYF. The CDR3 region has the DNA TGCAGCGTTGTAGGGCGACTAGCCAAAAACATTCAGTACTTC. Together with reference TRBV29-1 and TRBJ2-4, the CDR3 gives the full variable domain: SAVISQKPSRDICQRGTSLTIQCQVDSQVTMMFWYRQQPGQSLTLIATANQGSEATYESGFVIDKFPISRPNLTFSTLTVSNMSPEDSSIYLCSVVGRLAKNIQYFGAGTRLSVL.

J is TRBJ2-4 and V is TRBV11-2; a possible D gene is TRBD2 (5 bases). The CDR3 has 14 residues. V was trimmed by 5 bases and J by 2 bases, leaving 10 bases between them. Germline V lookup: CDR1 SGHAT, CDR2 FQNNGV. CDR3 region: CASSLAGTKNIQYF. CDR3 DNA sequence: TGTGCCAGCAGCCTCGCGGGCACCAAAAACATTCAGTACTTC.

The J gene is TRBJ1-4, the V gene TRBV5-1, with D possibly being TRBD1 (6 bases). Trimming cost V 5 bases and J 4 bases, with 12 bases left between them. This CDR3 contains 14 residues. The germline gives CDR1 SGHRS, CDR2 YFSETQ. CDR3 bases: TGCGCCAGCAGACTACAGGGAAATAATGAAAAACTGTTTTTT. Amino acid sequence: CASRLQGNNEKLFF.

This clone has more than one count but fewer than ten. The V call is TRBV7-8, the J call TRBJ2-2; a possible D gene is TRBD1 (5 bases). Trimming cost V 2 bases and J 1 base, with 11 bases left between them. Germline CDR1 and CDR2: SGHVS and FQNEAQ. The CDR3 has 16 amino acids. DNA for the CDR3: TGTGCCAGCAGCTTAATGGGGCAGGGGAACACCGGGGAGCTGTTTTTT. Its translation is CASSLMGQGNTGELFF.

This sequence joins TRBV5-4 and TRBJ2-3, with 13 positions matching TRBD2. The CDR3 contains 16 residues. CDR1 SGHNT and CDR2 YYREEE come from the germline V gene (reference sequence). The V and J ends lost 5 bases and 4 bases, in that order; junction bases with no gene match: 7. The CDR3 sequence: CASRPTSGRAPDTQYF. CDR3 nucleotides: TGTGCCAGCAGGCCTACTAGCGGGAGGGCCCCAGATACGCAGTATTTT.

Only a few counts were recorded for this clone. The chain has TRBV7-6 and TRBJ2-7, with D possibly being TRBD1 (6 bases). The V end lost 4 bases, the J end lost 3 bases, and 16 bases lay between the germline ends. The CDR3 covers 15 residues. Germline CDR1 reads SGHVS; CDR2 reads FNYEAQ. CDR3: CASSSLDRTVYEQYF. The CDR3 bases are TGTGCCAGCAGCTCCCTTGACAGGACTGTCTACGAGCAGTACTTC.

The chain is built from TRBV4-1 and TRBJ2-5, with no clear D. V gave up 0 bases and J gave up 2 bases, with 19 bases separating them. From germline, CDR1 is MGHRA and CDR2 YSYEKL. The CDR3 is 18 amino acids. Here the CDR3 DNA reads TGCGCCAGCAGCCAAGATAGGGCAGCAACTTTTATACAAGAGACCCAGTACTTC. It codes for CASSQDRAATFIQETQYF.

Only a few counts were recorded for this clone. V is TRBV7-8 and J is TRBJ2-3, with D possibly being TRBD2 (7 bases). The V end lost 0 bases, the J end lost 0 bases, and 10 bases lay between the germline ends. Germline assignment: CDR1 SGHVS and CDR2 FQNEAQ. The CDR3 contains 16 residues. This CDR3 reads CASSLARGASTDTQYF. For the CDR3, the DNA is TGTGCCAGCAGCTTAGCTCGGGGGGCTAGCACAGATACGCAGTATTTT.

As concerns this clone: The sample has other DNA sequences that encode this CDR3 too. The chain couples TRBV4-2 to TRBJ1-4; TRBD1 is a possible D gene (6 bases). From germline, CDR1 is LGHNA and CDR2 YNFKEQ. This CDR3 region has 14 residues. Trimming removed 3 bases at V and 5 bases at J, with 10 bases between. The CDR3 here is CASSHLDRNEKLFF. Here the CDR3 DNA reads TGTGCCAGCAGCCACCTAGACAGGAATGAAAAACTGTTTTTT.